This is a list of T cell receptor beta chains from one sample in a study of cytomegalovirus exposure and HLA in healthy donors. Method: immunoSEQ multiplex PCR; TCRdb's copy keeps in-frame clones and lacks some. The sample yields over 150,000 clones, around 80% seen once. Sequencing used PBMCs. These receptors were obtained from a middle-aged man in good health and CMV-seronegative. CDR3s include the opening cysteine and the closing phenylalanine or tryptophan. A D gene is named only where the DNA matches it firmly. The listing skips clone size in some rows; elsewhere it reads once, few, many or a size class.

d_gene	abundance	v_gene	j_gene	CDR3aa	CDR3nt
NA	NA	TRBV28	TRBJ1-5	CASSLWGGHQPQHF	TGTGCCAGCAGTTTATGGGGGGGGCATCAGCCCCAGCATTTT
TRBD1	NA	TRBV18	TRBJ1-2	CASSPADRGRGYTF	TGTGCCAGCTCACCAGCAGACAGGGGTCGCGGCTACACCTTC
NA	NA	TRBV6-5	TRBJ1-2	CASSYEGGYTF	TGTGCCAGCAGTTACGAGGGAGGCTACACCTTC
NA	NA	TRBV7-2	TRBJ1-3	CASSLALGAADTIYF	TGTGCCAGCAGCTTAGCGTTGGGGGCTGCGGACACCATATATTTT
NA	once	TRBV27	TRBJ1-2	CASSLAQGGNGYTF	TGTGCCAGCAGTTTGGCGCAGGGTGGGAATGGCTACACCTTC
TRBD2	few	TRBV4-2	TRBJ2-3	CASSQDQRLAGAASTDTQYF	TGTGCCAGCAGCCAAGATCAGCGACTAGCGGGAGCCGCGAGCACAGATACGCAGTATTTT
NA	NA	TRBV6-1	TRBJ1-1	CASTDGLNTEAFF	TGTGCCAGCACCGACGGGTTGAACACTGAAGCTTTCTTT
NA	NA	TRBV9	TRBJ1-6	CASSGPTQNSPLHF	TGTGCCAGCAGCGGGCCCACCCAAAATTCACCCCTCCACTTT
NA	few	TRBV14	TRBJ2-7	CASSQVMRQRQYF	TGTGCCAGCAGCCAAGTAATGCGACAGCGGCAGTACTTC
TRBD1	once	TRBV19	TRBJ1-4	CASSQGDRGEKLFF	TGTGCCAGTAGTCAGGGGGACAGGGGTGAAAAACTGTTTTTT
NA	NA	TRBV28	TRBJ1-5	CASSPETVISNQPQHF	TGTGCCAGCAGTCCCGAGACAGTCATTAGCAATCAGCCCCAGCATTTT
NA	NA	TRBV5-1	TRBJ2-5	CASSPRGYQETQYF	TGCGCCAGCAGCCCGAGGGGGTACCAAGAGACCCAGTACTTC
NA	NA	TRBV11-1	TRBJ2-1	CASSGAYRHNEQFF	TGTGCCAGCAGCGGGGCGTATAGGCACAATGAGCAGTTCTTC
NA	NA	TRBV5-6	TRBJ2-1	CASTTDYLYNEQFF	TGTGCCAGCACTACCGACTACCTCTACAATGAGCAGTTCTTC
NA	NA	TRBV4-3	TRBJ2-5	CASSQDLAGVETQYF	TGCGCCAGCAGCCAAGATCTGGCAGGGGTTGAGACCCAGTACTTC
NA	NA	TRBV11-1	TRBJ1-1	CASSLSLNTEAFF	TGTGCCAGCAGCTTATCTCTCAACACTGAAGCTTTCTTT
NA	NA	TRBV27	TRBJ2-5	CASSQPSGQETQYF	TGTGCCAGCAGTCAACCTTCGGGACAAGAGACCCAGTACTTC
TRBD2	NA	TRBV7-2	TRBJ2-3	CASSLEVAGGLDTQYF	TGTGCCAGCAGCTTAGAGGTAGCGGGGGGATTAGATACGCAGTATTTT
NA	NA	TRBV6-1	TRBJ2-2	CASMIFGGASGELFF	TGTGCCAGCATGATCTTTGGGGGCGCTTCCGGGGAGCTGTTTTTT
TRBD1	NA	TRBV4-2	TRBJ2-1	CASSPASTGEGSNEQFF	TGTGCCAGCAGCCCCGCATCCACAGGGGAAGGATCCAATGAGCAGTTCTTC
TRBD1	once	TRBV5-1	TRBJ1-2	CASSFSTGGHGYTF	TGCGCCAGCAGCTTCTCGACAGGGGGCCATGGCTACACCTTC
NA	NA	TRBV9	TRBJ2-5	CASSVAASETQYF	TGTGCCAGCAGCGTAGCGGCTAGCGAGACCCAGTACTTC
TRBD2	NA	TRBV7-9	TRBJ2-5	CASSAGVWETQYF	TGTGCCAGCAGCGCGGGGGTTTGGGAGACCCAGTACTTC
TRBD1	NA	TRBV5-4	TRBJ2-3	CASSLRQGADTQYF	TGTGCCAGCAGCTTGCGCCAGGGGGCAGATACGCAGTATTTT
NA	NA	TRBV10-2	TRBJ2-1	CASSGSGGEQFF	TGCGCCAGCAGTGGTTCCGGCGGTGAGCAGTTCTTC
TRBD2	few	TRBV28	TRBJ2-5	CASSSLHSTSGRQETQYF	TGTGCCAGCAGTTCGCTCCATTCGACTAGCGGGAGGCAAGAGACCCAGTACTTC
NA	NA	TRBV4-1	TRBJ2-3	CASSYRDPDTQYF	TGCGCCAGCAGTTACAGGGATCCAGATACGCAGTATTTT
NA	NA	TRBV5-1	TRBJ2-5	CASSLVWGQETQYF	TGCGCCAGCAGCTTGGTATGGGGCCAGGAGACCCAGTACTTC
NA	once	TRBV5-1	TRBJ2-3	CASSSTPPDSRITDTQYF	TGCGCCAGCAGCTCCACCCCCCCGGATAGCCGAATCACAGATACGCAGTATTTT
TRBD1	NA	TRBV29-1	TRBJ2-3	CSVEDRTGRIVDTQYF	TGCAGCGTTGAAGATCGGACAGGGCGAATAGTAGATACGCAGTATTTT
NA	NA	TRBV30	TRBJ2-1	CAWNSGRSYNEQFF	TGTGCCTGGAACTCCGGGAGATCCTACAATGAGCAGTTCTTC
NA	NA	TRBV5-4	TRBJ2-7	CASSLDQGSPEQYF	TGTGCCAGCAGCTTGGATCAGGGATCCCCCGAGCAGTACTTC
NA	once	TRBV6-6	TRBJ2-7	CASSVSGQSYEQYF	TGTGCCAGCAGTGTAAGCGGACAGTCCTACGAGCAGTACTTC
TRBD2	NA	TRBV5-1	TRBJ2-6	CASSLGGFYRGGSGANVLTF	TGCGCCAGCAGCTTGGGTGGGTTTTATCGGGGGGGCTCTGGGGCCAACGTCCTGACTTTC
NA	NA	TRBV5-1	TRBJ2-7	CASSLVTSYEQYF	TGCGCCAGCAGCTTGGTCACCAGTTACGAGCAGTACTTC
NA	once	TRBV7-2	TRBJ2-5	CASSLSGLQETQYF	TGTGCCAGCAGCTTGAGCGGGCTCCAAGAGACCCAGTACTTC
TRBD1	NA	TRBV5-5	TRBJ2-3	CASSKLFRDRVSTDTQYF	TGTGCCAGCAGCAAACTTTTCCGGGACAGGGTATCGACAGATACGCAGTATTTT
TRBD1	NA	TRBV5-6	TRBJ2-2	CASSLFGTANTGELFF	TGTGCCAGCAGCTTGTTTGGGACAGCGAACACCGGGGAGCTGTTTTTT
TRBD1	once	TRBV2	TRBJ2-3	CASARDRATDTQYF	TGTGCCAGCGCTAGGGACAGGGCTACAGATACGCAGTATTTT